This T cell receptor beta chain was identified in a study of OX40 agonist ivuxolimab in advanced cancers. Across the study: Treatment received earlier with anti-PD-1, anti-PD-L1 or anti-CTLA-4 agents was allowed, and approximately 40% had some. Study-wide results and caveats: Among the lowest peripheral clonal expansion occurred in 0.1-3.0 mg/kg partial responders.

Germline CDR1 MNHNY, CDR2 SVGAGI (reference sequence). The V end lost 2 bases, the J end lost 3 bases, and 13 bases lay between the germline ends. The CDR3 contains 15 residues. Comments on this clone: What it binds is unknown.

The repertoire was sequenced with immunoSEQ multiplex PCR; TCRdb's copy has only in-frame clones and lacks some. Among more than 65,000 clones listed, roughly 84% were seen once. Here the sequenced sample was CD4+ or CD8+ T cells sorted from blood, taken in a trial of the OX40 agonist ivuxolimab. This clonotype originated in an adult with an advanced solid tumor such as melanoma, head and neck, liver or kidney cancer. The chain employs TRBV6-6 and TRBJ1-2; tentative D call: TRBD1 (5 bases). Written as DNA, the CDR3 is TGTGCCAGCAGTTACACCCCCCAGGGTTACTATGGCTACACCTTC. Translating it yields CASSYTPQGYYGYTF.